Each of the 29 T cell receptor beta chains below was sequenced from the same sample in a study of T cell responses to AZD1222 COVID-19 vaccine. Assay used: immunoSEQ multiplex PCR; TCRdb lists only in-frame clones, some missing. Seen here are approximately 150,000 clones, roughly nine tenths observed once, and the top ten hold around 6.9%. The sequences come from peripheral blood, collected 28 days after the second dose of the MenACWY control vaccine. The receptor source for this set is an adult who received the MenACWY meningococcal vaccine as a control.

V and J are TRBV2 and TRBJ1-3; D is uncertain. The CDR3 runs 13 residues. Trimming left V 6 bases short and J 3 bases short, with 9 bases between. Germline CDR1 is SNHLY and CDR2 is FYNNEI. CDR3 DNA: TGTGCCAGCAGCGGGCAAGTTGGAAACACCATATATTTT. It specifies CASSGQVGNTIYF.

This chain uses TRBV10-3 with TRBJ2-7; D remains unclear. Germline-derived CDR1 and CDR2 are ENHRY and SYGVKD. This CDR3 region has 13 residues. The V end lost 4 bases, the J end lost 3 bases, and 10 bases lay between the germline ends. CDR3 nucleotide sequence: TGTGCCATCAGTGTTCAGGTGAACTACGAGCAGTACTTC. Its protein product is CAISVQVNYEQYF.

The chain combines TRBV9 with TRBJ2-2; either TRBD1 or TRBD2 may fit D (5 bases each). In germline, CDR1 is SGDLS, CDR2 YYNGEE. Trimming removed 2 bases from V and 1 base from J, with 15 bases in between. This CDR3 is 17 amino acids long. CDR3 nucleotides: TGTGCCAGCAGCGTCTCCCCCGGGACGGTGAACACCGGGGAGCTGTTTTTT. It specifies CASSVSPGTVNTGELFF.

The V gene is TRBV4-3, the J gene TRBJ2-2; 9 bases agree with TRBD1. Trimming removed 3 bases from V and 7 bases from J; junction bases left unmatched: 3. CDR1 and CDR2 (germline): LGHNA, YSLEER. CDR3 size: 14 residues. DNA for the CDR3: TGCGCCAGCAGCCACCCGACAGGGGGCGGGGAGCTGTTTTTT. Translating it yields CASSHPTGGGELFF.

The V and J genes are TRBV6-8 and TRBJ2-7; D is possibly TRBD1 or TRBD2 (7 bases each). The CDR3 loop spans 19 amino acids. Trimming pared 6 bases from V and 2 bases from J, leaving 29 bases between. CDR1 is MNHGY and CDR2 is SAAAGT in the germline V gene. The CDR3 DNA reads TGTGCCAGCAGAGCGAGTACGGGGGAGGGTACCAGGGGGACCTACGAGCAGTACTTC. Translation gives CASRASTGEGTRGTYEQYF.

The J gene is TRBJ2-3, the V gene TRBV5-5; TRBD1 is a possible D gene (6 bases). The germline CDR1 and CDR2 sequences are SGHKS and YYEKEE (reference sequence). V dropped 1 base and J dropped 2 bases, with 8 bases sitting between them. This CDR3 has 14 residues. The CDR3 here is CASSLQGLTDTQYF. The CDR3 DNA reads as TGTGCCAGCAGCTTGCAGGGGCTCACAGATACGCAGTATTTT.

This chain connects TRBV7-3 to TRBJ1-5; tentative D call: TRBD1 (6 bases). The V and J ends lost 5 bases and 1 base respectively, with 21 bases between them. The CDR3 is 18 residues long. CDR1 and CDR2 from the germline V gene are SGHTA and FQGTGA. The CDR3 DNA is TGTGCCAGCAGCCCTCACAACGGGGGGCGGGGAAGCAATCAGCCCCAGCATTTT. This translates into CASSPHNGGRGSNQPQHF. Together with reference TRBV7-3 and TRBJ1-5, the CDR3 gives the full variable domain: GAGVSQTPSNKVTEKGKYVELRCDPISGHTALYWYRQSLGQGPEFLIYFQGTGAADDSGLPNDRFFAVRPEGSVSTLKIQRTERGDSAVYLCASSPHNGGRGSNQPQHFGDGTRLSIL.

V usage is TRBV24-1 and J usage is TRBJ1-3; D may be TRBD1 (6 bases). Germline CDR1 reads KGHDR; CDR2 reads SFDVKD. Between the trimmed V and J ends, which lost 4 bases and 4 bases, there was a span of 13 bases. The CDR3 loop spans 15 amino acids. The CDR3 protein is CATSDSDSSGNTIYF. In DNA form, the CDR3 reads TGTGCCACCAGTGACTCGGACAGTTCAGGAAACACCATATATTTT.

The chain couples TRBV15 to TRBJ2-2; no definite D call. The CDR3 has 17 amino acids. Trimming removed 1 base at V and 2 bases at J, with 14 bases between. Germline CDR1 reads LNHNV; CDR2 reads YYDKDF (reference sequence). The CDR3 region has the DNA TGTGCCACCAGCAGAGTGGAAGAGGCCCTAAACACCGGGGAGCTGTTTTTT. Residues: CATSRVEEALNTGELFF. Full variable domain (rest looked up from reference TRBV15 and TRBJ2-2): DAMVIQNPRYQVTQFGKPVTLSCSQTLNHNVMYWYQQKSSQAPKLLFHYYDKDFNNEADTPDNFQSRRPNTSFCFLDIRSPGLGDTAMYLCATSRVEEALNTGELFFGEGSRLTVL.

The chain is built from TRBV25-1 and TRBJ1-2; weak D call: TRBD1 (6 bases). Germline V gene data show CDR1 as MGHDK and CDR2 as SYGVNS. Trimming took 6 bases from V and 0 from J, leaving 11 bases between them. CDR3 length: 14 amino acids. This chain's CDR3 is CASRDDRSNYGYTF. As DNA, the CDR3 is TGTGCCAGCAGGGACGACAGGTCTAACTATGGCTACACCTTC.

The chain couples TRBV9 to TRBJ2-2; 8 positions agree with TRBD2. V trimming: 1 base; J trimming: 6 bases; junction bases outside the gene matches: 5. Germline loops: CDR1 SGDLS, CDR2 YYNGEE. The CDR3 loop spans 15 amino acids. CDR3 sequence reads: CASSVFLAGAGELFF. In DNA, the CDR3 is TGTGCCAGCAGCGTATTCCTAGCGGGTGCCGGGGAGCTGTTTTTT. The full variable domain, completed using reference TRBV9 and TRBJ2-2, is DSGVTQTPKHLITATGQRVTLRCSPRSGDLSVYWYQQSLDQGLQFLIQYYNGEERAKGNILERFSAQQFPDLHSELNLSSLELGDSALYFCASSVFLAGAGELFFGEGSRLTVL.

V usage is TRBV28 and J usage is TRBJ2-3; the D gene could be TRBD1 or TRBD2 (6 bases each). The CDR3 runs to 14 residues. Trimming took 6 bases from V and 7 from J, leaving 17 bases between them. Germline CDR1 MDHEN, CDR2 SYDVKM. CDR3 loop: CASRLTGGGYTQYF. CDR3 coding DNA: TGTGCCAGCAGACTCACCGGGGGCGGTTATACGCAGTATTTT.

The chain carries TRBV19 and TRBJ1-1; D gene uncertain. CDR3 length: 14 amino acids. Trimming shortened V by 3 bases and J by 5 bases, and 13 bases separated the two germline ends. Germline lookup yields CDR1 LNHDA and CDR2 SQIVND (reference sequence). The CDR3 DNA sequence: TGTGCCAGTAGTATTTTGGAGGGCCGGACTGAAGCTTTCTTT. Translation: CASSILEGRTEAFF.

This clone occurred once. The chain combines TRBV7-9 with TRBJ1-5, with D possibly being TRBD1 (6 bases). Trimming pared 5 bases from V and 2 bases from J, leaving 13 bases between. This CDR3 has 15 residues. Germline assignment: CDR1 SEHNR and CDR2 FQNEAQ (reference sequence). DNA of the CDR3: TGTGCCAGCAGCATCGAGGGGGTCGGCAATCAGCCCCAGCATTTT. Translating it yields CASSIEGVGNQPQHF.

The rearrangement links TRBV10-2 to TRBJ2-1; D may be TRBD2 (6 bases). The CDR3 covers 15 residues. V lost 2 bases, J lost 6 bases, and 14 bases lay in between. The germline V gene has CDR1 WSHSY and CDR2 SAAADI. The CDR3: CASSEQGLPGNEQFF. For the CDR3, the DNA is TGCGCCAGCAGTGAGCAGGGACTCCCAGGCAATGAGCAGTTCTTC.

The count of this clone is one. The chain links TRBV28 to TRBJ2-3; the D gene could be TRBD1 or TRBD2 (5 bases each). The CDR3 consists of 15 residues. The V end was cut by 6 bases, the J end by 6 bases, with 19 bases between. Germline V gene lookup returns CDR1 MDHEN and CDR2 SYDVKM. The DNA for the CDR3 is TGTGCCAGCAGCATATATGGGGGAAGTCAGGATACGCAGTATTTT. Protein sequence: CASSIYGGSQDTQYF.

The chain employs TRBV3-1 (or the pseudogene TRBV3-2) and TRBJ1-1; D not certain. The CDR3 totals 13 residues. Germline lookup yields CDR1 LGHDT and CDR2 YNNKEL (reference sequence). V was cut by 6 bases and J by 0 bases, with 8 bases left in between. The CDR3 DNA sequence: TGTGCCAGCAGTCAGTCCGTGAACACTGAAGCTTTCTTT. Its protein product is CASSQSVNTEAFF.

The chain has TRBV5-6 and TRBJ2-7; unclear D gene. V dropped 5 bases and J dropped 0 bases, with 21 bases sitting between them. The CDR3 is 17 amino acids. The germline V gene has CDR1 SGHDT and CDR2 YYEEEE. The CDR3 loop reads CASRPGGRLRSSYEQYF. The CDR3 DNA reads TGTGCCAGCAGACCGGGTGGCCGCCTTCGTAGCTCCTACGAGCAGTACTTC.

The CDR3 loop is CASSSRTGLISYEQYF. The CDR3 region has the DNA TGCGCCAGCAGCTCGAGAACGGGACTTATCTCCTACGAGCAGTACTTC. The V gene is TRBV5-1, the J gene TRBJ2-7; tentatively, D is TRBD2 (6 bases). Germline lookup yields CDR1 SGHRS and CDR2 YFSETQ. The CDR3 runs to 16 residues. Trimming stripped 3 bases from V and 0 bases from J, with 16 bases between.

The CDR3 loop reads CASSYPGGSYEQYF. The CDR3 DNA reads as TGTGCCAGCAGTTACCCAGGGGGCTCCTACGAGCAGTACTTC. The genes are TRBV6-2 or TRBV6-3 and TRBJ2-7; TRBD1 agrees at 7 bases. J lost 0 bases, V lost 2 bases, and 1 base had no gene match. The CDR3 is made up of 14 amino acids. Germline CDR1 and CDR2: MNHEY and SVGEGT.

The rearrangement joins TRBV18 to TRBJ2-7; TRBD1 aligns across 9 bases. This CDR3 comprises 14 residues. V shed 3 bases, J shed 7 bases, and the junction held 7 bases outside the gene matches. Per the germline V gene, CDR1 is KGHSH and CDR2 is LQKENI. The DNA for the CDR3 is TGTGCCAGCTCACCCGGGACAGGGAAATGGGAGCAGTACTTC. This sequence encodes CASSPGTGKWEQYF.

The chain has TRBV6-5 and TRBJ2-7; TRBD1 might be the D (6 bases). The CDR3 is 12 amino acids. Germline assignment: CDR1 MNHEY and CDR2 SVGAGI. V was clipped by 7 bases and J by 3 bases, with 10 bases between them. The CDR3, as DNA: TGTGCCAGCACCTCGGACAGCTACGAGCAGTACTTC. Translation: CASTSDSYEQYF.

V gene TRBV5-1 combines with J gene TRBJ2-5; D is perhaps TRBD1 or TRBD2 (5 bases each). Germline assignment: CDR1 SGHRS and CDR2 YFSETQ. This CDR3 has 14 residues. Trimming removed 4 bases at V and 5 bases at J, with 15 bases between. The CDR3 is CASSGTQGGETQYF. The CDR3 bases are TGCGCCAGCAGCGGGACCCAAGGTGGTGAGACCCAGTACTTC.

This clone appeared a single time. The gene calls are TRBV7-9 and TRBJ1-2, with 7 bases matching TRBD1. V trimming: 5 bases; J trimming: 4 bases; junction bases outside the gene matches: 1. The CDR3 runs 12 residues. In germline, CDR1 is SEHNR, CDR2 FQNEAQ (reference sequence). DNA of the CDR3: TGTGCCAGCAGCCGGGACAGCTATGGCTACACCTTC. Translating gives CASSRDSYGYTF. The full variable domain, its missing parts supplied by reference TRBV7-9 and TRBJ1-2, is DTGVSQNPRHKITKRGQNVTFRCDPISEHNRLYWYRQTLGQGPEFLTYFQNEAQLEKSRLLSDRFSAERPKGSFSTLEIQRTEQGDSAMYLCASSRDSYGYTFGSGTRLTVV.

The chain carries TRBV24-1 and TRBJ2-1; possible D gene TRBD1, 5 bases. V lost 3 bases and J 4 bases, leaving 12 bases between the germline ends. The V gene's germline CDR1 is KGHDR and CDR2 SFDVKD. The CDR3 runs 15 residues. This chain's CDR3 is CATSDEYDRYNEQFF. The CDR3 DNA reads TGTGCCACCAGTGATGAATATGACAGATACAATGAGCAGTTCTTC.

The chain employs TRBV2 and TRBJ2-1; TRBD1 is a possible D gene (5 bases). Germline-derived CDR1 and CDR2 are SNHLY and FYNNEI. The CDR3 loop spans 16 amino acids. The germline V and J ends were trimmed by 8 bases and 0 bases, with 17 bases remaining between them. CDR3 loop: CASSLGRRSSYNEQFF. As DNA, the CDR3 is TGTGCCAGCTCCTTGGGGCGGCGAAGCTCCTACAATGAGCAGTTCTTC.

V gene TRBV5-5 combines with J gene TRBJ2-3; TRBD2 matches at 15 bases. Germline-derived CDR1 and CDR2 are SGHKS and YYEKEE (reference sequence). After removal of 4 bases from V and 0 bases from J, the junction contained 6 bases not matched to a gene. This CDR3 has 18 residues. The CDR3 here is CASSMGLAGGLSTDTQYF. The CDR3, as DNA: TGTGCCAGCAGCATGGGACTAGCGGGAGGACTTAGCACAGATACGCAGTATTTT.

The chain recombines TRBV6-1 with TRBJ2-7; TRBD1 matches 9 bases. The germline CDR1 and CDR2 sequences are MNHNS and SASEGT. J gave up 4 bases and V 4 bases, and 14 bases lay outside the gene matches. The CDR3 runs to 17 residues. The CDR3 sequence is CASSATLSGQGFYEQYF. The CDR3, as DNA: TGTGCCAGCAGTGCTACCCTGTCGGGACAGGGATTTTACGAGCAGTACTTC.

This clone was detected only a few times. For the CDR3, the DNA is TGCGCCAGCAGCCAAGAAATCCCCGACGGGCCCCAGCATTTT. Residues: CASSQEIPDGPQHF. The rearrangement joins TRBV4-1 to TRBJ1-5; D is ambiguous. The CDR3 spans 14 residues. The germline CDR1 and CDR2 sequences are MGHRA and YSYEKL. The V end was cut by 0 bases, the J end by 9 bases, with 12 bases between.